This T cell receptor beta chain comes out of a study of T cells in localized non-small cell lung cancer. Study-wide results and limits: T cell clonality was highest in uninvolved adjacent lung, above tumor.

The V gene lost 3 bases and the J gene lost 0 bases, with 14 bases spanning the gap. CDR3 length: 16 residues. Germline V CDR1 and CDR2: KGHSH, LQKENI. In this sample, this clone turned up a few times. Its specificity is unknown. Sequencing was performed with immunoSEQ multiplex PCR; in TCRdb, only in-frame clones are kept and a portion is missing. The repertoire includes some 82,000 clones, over 60% of them detected once, and under 25% sits in the top ten. This specimen consisted of PBMCs, obtained before any cancer treatment. The chain links TRBV18 to TRBJ1-1, with a tentative D call TRBD1 (5 bases). This sequence was found in a man between 40 and 70 years old with stage II squamous cell lung carcinoma. CDR3 loop: CASSPGPSWVNTEAFF. In nucleotides, the CDR3 is TGTGCCAGCTCACCGGGACCCTCCTGGGTGAACACTGAAGCTTTCTTT.